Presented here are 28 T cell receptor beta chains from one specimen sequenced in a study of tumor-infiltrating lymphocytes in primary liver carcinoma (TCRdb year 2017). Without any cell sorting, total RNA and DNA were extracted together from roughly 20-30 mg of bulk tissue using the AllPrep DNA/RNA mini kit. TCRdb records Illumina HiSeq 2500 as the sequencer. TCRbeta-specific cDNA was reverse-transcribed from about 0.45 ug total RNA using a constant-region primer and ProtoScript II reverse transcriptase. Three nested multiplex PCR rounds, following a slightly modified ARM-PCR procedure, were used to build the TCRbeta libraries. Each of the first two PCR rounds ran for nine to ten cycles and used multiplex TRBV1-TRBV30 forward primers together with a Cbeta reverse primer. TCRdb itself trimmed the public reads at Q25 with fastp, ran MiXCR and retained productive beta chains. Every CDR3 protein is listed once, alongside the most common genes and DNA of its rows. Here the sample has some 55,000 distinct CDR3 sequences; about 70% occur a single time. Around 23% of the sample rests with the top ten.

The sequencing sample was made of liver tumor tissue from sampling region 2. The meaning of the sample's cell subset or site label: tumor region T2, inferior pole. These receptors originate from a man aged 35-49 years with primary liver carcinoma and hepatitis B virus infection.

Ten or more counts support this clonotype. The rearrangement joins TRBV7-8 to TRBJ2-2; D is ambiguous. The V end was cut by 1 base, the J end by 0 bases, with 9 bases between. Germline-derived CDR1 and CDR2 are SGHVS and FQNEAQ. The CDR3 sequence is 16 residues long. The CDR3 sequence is CASSLVRVANTGELFF. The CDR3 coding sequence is TGTGCCAGCAGCTTAGTAAGGGTGGCGAACACCGGGGAGCTGTTTTTT.

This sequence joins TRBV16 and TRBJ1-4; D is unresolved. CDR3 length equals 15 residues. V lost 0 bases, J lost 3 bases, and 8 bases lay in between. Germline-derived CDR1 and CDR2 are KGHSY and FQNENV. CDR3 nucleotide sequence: TGTGCCAGCAGCCAATCGGAGGCAGCTAATGAAAAACTGTTTTTT. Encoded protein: CASSQSEAANEKLFF. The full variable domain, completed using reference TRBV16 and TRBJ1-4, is GEEVAQTPKHLVRGEGQKAKLYCAPIKGHSYVFWYQQVLKNEFKFLISFQNENVFDETGMPKERFSAKCLPNSPCSLEIQATKLEDSAVYFCASSQSEAANEKLFFGSGTQLSVL.

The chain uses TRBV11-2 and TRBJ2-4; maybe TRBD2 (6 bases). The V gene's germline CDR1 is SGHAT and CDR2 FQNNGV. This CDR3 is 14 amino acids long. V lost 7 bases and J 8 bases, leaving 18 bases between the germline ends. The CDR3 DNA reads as TGTGCCAGCAACCTCCAACGGGGGTGTGACATTCAGTACTTC. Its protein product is CASNLQRGCDIQYF.

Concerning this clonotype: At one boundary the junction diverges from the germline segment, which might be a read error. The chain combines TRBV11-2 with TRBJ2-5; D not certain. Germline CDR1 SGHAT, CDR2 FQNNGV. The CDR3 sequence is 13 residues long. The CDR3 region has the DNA TGTGCCAGCAGCTTAAAGTTTCTGGAGACTCAGTACTTC. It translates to CASSLKFLETQYF.

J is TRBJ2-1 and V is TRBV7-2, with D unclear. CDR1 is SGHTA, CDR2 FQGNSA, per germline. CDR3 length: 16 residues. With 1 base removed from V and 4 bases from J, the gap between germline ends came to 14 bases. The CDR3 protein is CASSLVVQMAYNEQFF. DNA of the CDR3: TGTGCCAGCAGCTTAGTGGTCCAAATGGCGTACAATGAGCAGTTCTTC. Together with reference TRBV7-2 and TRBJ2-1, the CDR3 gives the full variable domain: GAGVSQSPSNKVTEKGKDVELRCDPISGHTALYWYRQSLGQGLEFLIYFQGNSAPDKSGLPSDRFSAERTGGSVSTLTIQRTQQEDSAVYLCASSLVVQMAYNEQFFGPGTRLTVL.

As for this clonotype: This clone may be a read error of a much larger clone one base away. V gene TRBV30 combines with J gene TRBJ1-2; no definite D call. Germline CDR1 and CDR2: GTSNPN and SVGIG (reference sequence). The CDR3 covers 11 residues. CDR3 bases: TGTGCCTGGAGTCCCAACTATGGCTACTCCTTC. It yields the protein CAWSPNYGYSF.

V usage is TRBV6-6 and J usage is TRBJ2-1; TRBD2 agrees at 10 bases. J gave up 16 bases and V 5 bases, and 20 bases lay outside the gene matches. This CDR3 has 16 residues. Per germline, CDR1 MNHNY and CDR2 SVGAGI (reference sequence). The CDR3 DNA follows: TGTGCCAGCAGTCGTATTCTAGCGGGAGTAGACGATGGGCATTTCTTC. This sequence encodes CASSRILAGVDDGHFF.

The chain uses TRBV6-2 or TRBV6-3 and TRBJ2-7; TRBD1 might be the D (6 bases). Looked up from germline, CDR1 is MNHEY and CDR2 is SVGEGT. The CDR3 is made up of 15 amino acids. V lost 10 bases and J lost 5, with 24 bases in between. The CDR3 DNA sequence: TGTGCCATCATTCAAAACCTTACAGGGACCAACGAGCAGTACTTC. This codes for CAIIQNLTGTNEQYF.

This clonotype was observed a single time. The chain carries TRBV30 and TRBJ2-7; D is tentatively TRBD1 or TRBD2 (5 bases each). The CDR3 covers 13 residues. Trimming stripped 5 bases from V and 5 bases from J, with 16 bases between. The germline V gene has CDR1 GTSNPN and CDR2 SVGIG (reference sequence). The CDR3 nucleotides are TGTGCCTGGCCCGGGGCGCTTAATAACGAGCAGTACTTC. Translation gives CAWPGALNNEQYF.

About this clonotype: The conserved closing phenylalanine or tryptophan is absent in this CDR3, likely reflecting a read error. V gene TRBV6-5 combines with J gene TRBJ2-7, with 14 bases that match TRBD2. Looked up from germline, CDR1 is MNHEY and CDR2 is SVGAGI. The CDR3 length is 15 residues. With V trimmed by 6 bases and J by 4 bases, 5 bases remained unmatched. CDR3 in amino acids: CASSRGLAGEYEQYS. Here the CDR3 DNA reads TGTGCCAGCAGCCGGGGACTAGCGGGAGAATACGAGCAGTACTCA.

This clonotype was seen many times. CDR3 region: CSVEVGQKLFF. For the CDR3, the DNA is TGCAGCGTTGAGGTGGGACAAAAACTGTTTTTT. The chain uses TRBV29-1 and TRBJ1-4; possibly TRBD1 for D (5 bases). Between the trimmed V and J ends, which lost 3 bases and 9 bases, there was a span of 8 bases. Germline V gene data show CDR1 as SQVTM and CDR2 as ANQGSEA. This CDR3 has 11 residues. Combining the CDR3 with reference TRBV29-1 and TRBJ1-4 gives the whole variable domain SAVISQKPSRDICQRGTSLTIQCQVDSQVTMMFWYRQQPGQSLTLIATANQGSEATYESGFVIDKFPISRPNLTFSTLTVSNMSPEDSSIYLCSVEVGQKLFFGSGTQLSVL.

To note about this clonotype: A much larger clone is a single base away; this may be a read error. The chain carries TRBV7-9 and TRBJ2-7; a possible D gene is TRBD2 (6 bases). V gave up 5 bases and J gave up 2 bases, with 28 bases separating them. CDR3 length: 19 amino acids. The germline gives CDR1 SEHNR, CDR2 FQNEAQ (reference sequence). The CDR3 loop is CASSHPVEGKTFNAYEQYF. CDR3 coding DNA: TGTGCCAGCAGCCATCCCGTGGAGGGCAAAACGTTCAACGCCTACGAGCAGTACTTC.

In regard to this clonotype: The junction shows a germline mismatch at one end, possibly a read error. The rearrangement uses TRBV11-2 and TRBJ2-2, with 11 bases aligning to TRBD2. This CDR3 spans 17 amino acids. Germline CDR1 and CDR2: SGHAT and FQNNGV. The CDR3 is CVSGTGLAVSPAGELFF. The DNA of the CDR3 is TGTGTCAGCGGCACGGGACTAGCGGTCTCCCCGGCCGGGGAGCTGTTTTTT.

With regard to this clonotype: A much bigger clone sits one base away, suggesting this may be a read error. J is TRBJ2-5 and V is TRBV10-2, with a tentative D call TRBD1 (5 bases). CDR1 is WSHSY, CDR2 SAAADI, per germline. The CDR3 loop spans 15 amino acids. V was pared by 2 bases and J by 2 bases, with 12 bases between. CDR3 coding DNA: TGCGCCAGCAGTGAGCACATGGGGCGTCAAGAGACCCAGTACTTC. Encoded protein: CASSEHMGRQETQYF.

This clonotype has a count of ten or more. The CDR3 region has the DNA TGTGACCTACGCCGGGGACTAGCCAAAAACATTCAGTACTTC. Amino acid sequence: CDLRRGLAKNIQYF. This chain links TRBV6-1 with TRBJ2-4, with a weak D call TRBD2 (6 bases). CDR3 length: 14 amino acids. Germline CDR1 MNHNS, CDR2 SASEGT.

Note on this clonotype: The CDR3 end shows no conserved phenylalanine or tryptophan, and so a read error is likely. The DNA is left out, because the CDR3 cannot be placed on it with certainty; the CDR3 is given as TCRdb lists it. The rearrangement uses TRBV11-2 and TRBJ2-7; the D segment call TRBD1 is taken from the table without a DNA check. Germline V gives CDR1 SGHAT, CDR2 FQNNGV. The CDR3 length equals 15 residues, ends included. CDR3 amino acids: CASGLVGGSSYEQYS.

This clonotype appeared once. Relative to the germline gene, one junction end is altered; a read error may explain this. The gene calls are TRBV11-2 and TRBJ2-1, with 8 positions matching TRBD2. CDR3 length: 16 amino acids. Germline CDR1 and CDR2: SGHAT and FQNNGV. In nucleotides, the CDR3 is TGTGCCAGCAGTTTGGATATCGGACTAGCCATGGGTGAACAGCTCTTC. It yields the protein CASSLDIGLAMGEQLF. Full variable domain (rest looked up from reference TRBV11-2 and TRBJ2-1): EAGVAQSPRYKIIEKRQSVAFWCNPISGHATLYWYQQILGQGPKLLIQFQNNGVVDDSQLPKDRFSAERLKGVDSTLKIQPAKLEDSAVYLCASSLDIGLAMGEQLFGPGTRLTVL.

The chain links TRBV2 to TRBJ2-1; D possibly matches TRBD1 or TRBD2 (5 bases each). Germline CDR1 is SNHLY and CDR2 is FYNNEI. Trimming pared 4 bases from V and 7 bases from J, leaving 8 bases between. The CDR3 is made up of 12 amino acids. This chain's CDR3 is CASSAEGNEQFF. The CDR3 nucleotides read TGTGCCAGCAGTGCTGAGGGGAATGAGCAGTTCTTC.

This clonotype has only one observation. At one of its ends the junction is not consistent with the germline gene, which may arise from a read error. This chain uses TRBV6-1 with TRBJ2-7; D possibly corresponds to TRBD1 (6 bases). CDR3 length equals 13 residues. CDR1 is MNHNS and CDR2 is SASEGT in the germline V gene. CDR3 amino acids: CTSSLQGHYEEYF. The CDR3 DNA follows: TGTACCAGCAGTTTACAGGGCCACTACGAGGAGTACTTC.

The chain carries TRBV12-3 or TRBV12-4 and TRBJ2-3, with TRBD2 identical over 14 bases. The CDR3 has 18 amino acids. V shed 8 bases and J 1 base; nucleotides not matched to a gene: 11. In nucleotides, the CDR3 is TGTGCCAGCGACCCTGGGACTAGCGGGAGTTGGGGCACAGATACGCAGTATTTT. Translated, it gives CASDPGTSGSWGTDTQYF.

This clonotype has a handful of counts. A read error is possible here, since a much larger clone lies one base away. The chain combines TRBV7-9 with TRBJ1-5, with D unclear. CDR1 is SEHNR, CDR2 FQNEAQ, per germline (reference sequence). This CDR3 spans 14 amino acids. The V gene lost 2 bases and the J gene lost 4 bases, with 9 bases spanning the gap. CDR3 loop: CASSLTGLNQPQHF. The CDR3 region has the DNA TGTGCCAGCAGCTTAACGGGCCTTAATCAGCCCCAGCATTTT. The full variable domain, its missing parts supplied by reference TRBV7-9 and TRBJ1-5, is DTGVSQNPRHKITKRGQNVTFRCDPISEHNRLYWYRQTLGQGPEFLTYFQNEAQLEKSRLLSDRFSAERPKGSFSTLEIQRTEQGDSAMYLCASSLTGLNQPQHFGDGTRLSIL.

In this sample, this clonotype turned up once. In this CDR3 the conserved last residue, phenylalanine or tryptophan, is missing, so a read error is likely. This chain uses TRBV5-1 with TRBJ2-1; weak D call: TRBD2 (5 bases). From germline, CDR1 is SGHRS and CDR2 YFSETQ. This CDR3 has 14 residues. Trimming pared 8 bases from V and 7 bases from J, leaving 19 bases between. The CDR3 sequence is CASSRGRTTNEQFS. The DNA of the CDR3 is TGCGCCAGTAGCCGCGGGCGCACCACGAATGAGCAGTTCTCC.

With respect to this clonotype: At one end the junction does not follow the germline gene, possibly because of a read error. In DNA form, the CDR3 reads TGTACCAGCAGTTACGCTCTGGACGGCACCGGGGAGCTGTTTTTT. This encodes CTSSYALDGTGELFF. The chain employs TRBV6-5 and TRBJ2-2; D remains ambiguous. This CDR3 has 15 residues. Looked up from germline, CDR1 is MNHEY and CDR2 is SVGAGI.

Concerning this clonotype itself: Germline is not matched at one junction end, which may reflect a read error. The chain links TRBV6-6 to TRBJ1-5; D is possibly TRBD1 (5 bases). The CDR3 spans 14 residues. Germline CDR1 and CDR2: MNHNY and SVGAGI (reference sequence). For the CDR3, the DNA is TGTGCCAGCAGTTACGACAGAGAGGATCAGCCCCATCATTTT. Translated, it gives CASSYDREDQPHHF.

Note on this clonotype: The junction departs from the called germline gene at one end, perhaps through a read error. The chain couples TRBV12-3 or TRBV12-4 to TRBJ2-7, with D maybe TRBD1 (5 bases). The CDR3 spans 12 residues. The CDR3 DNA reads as TGTGCCAGCCACGGCAGGGCCTACAAGCAGTATTTC. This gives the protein CASHGRAYKQYF.

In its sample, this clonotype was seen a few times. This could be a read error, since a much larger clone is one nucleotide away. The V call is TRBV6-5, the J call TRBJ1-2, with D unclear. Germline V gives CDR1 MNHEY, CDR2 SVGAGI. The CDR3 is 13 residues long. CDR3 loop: CASSKDKRYGYAF. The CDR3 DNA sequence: TGTGCCAGCAGTAAAGACAAGCGTTATGGCTACGCCTTC.

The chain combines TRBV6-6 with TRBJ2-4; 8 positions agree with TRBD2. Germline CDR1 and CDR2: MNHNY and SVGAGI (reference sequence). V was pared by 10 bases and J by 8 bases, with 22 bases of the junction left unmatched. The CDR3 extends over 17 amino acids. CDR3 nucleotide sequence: TGTGCCATGTTGTGGAGGGGACTAGTGGGAGAAGAGGACATTCAGTACTTC. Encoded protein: CAMLWRGLVGEEDIQYF.

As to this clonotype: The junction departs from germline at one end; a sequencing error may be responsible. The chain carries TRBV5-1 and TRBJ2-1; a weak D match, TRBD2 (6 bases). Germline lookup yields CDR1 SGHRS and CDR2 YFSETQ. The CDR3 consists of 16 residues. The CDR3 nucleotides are TGCGTCAGCAGCCGGGACTTGCGGTCCTCCTACAATGGGCAGTTCTTC. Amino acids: CVSSRDLRSSYNGQFF. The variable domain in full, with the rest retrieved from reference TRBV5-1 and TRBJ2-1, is KAGVTQTPRYLIKTRGQQVTLSCSPISGHRSVSWYQQTPGQGLQFLFEYFSETQRNKGNFPGRFSGRQFSNSRSEMNVSTLELGDSALYLCVSSRDLRSSYNGQFFGPGTRLTVL.